This T cell receptor (beta chain) was profiled in a study of CD8+ T cells in alopecia areata. Background on the study: For treated patients, severity scores reflected the percentage of scalp area affected.

Extracted RNA was reverse transcribed into cDNA, the sequencing template. Profiling relied on immunoSEQ multiplex PCR, and the TCRdb table lists in-frame clones only, not all of them. The sample records 110,000 or so clones, approximately 51% being singletons. The treatment here: oral pan-JAK inhibitor, 5-10 mg twice daily. The CDR3 contains 13 residues. Trimming removed 2 bases at V and 2 bases at J, with 9 bases between. Germline V gene data show CDR1 as SQVTM and CDR2 as ANQGSEA. This TCR derives from a human donor with alopecia areata. This chain connects TRBV29-1 to TRBJ1-1, with no clear D. The material was CD4+ T cells sorted from blood, obtained at week 24, from a patient treated with tofacitinib. The CDR3 here is CSVELVTNTEAFF. The CDR3 DNA reads as TGCAGCGTTGAACTCGTGACAAACACTGAAGCTTTCTTT.